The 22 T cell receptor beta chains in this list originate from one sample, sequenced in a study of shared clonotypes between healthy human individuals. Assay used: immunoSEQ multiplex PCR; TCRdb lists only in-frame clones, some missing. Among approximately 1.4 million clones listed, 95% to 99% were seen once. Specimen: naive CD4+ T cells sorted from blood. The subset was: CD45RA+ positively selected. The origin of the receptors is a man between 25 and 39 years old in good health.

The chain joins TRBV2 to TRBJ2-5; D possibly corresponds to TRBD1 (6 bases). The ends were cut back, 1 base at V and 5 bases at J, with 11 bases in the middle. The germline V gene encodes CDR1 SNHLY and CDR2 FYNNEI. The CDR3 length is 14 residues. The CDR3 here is CASSEDRVGETQYF. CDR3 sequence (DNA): TGTGCCAGCAGTGAAGACAGGGTCGGGGAGACCCAGTACTTC.

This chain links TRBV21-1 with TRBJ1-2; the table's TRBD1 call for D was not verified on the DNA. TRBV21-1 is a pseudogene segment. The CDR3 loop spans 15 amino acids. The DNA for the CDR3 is TGTGCCAGCAGCAAGAGTAGGGGGACATATAATGGCTACACCTTC. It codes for CASSKSRGTYNGYTF.

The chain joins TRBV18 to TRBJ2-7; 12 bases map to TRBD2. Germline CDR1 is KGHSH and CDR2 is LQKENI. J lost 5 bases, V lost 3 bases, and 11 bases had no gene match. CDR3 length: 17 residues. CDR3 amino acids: CASSPLPPGLAGNEQYF. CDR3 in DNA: TGTGCCAGCTCACCCCTCCCTCCGGGACTAGCGGGCAACGAGCAGTACTTC.

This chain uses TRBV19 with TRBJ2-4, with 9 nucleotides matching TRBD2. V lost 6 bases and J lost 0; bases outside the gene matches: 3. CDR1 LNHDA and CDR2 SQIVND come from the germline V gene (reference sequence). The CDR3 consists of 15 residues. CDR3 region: CASRTSGIAKNIQYF. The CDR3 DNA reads TGTGCCAGTAGGACTAGCGGAATAGCCAAAAACATTCAGTACTTC.

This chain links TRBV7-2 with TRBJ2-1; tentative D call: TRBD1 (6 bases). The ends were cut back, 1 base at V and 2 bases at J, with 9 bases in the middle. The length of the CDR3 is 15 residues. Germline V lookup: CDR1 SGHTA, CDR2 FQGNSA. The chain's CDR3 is CASSLEQGPYNEQFF. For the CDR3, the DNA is TGTGCCAGCAGCTTAGAACAGGGCCCCTACAATGAGCAGTTCTTC.

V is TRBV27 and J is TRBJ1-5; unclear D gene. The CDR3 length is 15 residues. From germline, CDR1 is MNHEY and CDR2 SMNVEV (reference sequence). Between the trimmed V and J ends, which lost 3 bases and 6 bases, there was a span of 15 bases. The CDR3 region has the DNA TGTGCCAGCAGTTTGACCCCCTTATCTCGTCAGCCCCAGCATTTT. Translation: CASSLTPLSRQPQHF.

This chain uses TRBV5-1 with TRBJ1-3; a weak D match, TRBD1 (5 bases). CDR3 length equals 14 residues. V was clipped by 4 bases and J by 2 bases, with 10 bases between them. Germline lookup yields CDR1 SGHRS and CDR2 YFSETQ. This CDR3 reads CASSPGRAGNTIYF. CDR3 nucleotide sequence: TGCGCCAGCAGCCCAGGGAGGGCTGGAAACACCATATATTTT.

CDR3 amino acids: CAARGDGYEQYF. The CDR3 bases are TGTGCCGCCAGGGGGGACGGATACGAGCAGTACTTC. The V call is TRBV10-3, the J call TRBJ2-7, with D perhaps TRBD1 (7 bases). With 11 bases removed from V and 4 bases from J, the gap between germline ends came to 15 bases. From germline, CDR1 is ENHRY and CDR2 SYGVKD. The CDR3 extends over 12 amino acids.

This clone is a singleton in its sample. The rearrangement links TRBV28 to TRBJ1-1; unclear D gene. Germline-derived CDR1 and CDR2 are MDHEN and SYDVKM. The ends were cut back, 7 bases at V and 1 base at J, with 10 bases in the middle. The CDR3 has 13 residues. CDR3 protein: CASITQANTEAFF. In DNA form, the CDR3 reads TGTGCCAGCATAACCCAGGCGAACACTGAAGCTTTCTTT.

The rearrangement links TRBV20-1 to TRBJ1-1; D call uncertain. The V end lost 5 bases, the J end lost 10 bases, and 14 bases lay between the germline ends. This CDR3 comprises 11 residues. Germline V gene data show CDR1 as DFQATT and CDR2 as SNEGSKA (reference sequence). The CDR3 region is CSAPHSSGAFF. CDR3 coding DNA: TGCAGTGCTCCTCACTCAAGCGGAGCTTTCTTT.

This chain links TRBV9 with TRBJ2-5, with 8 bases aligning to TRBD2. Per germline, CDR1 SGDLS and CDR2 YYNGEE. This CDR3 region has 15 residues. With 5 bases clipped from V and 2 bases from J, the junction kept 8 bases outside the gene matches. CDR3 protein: CASSWSGSRQETQYF. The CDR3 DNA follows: TGTGCCAGCAGTTGGAGCGGGAGTCGACAAGAGACCCAGTACTTC.

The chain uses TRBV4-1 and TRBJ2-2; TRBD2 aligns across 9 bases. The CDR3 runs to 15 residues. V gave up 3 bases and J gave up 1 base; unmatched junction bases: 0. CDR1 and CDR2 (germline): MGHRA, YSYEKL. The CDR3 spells CASSQTSGNTGELFF. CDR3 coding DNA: TGCGCCAGCAGCCAGACTAGCGGGAACACCGGGGAGCTGTTTTTT.

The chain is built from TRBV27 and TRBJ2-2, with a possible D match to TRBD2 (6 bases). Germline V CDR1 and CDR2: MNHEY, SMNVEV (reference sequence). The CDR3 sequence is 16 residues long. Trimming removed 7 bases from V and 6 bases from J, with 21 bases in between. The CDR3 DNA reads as TGTGCCAGCATCCCTATCCCTTTCGGCGGGGCCGGGGAGCTGTTTTTT. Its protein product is CASIPIPFGGAGELFF.

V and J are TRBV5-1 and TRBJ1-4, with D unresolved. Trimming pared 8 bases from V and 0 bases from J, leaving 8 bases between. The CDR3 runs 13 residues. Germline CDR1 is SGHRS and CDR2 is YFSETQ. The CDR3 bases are TGCGCCAGTTCGACTACAACTAATGAAAAACTGTTTTTT. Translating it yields CASSTTTNEKLFF.

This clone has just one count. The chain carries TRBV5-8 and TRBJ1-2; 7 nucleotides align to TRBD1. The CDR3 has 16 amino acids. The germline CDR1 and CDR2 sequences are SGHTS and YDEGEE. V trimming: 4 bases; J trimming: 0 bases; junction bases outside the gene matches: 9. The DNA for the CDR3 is TGTGCCAGCAGCCCAGAGGGACAGTACTCTAACTATGGCTACACCTTC. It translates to CASSPEGQYSNYGYTF.

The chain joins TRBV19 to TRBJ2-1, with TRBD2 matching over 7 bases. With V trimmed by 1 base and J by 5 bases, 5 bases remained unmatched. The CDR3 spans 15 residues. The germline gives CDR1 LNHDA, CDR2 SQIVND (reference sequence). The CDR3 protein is CASSIGLGLNNEQFF. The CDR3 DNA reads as TGTGCCAGTAGTATAGGGTTGGGACTAAACAATGAGCAGTTCTTC.

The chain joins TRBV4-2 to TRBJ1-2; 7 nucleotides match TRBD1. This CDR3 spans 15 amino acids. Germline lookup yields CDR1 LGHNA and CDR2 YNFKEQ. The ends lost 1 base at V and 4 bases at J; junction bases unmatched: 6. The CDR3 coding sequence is TGTGCCAGCAGCCAAGGGGACAGTTCATTCTATGGCTACACCTTC. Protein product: CASSQGDSSFYGYTF.

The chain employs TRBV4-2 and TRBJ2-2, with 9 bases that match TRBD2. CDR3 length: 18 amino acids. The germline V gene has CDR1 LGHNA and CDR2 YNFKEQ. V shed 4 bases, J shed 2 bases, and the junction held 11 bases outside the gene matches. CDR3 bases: TGTGCCAGCAGCCCCCCACGTAGCGGGAGCCGCAACACCGGGGAGCTGTTTTTT. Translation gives CASSPPRSGSRNTGELFF.

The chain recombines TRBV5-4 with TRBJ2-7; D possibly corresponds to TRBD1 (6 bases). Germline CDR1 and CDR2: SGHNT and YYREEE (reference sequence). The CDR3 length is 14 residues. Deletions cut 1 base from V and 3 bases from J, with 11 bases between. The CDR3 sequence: CASSLPGVIYEQYF. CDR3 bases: TGTGCCAGCAGCTTGCCAGGGGTAATCTACGAGCAGTACTTC.

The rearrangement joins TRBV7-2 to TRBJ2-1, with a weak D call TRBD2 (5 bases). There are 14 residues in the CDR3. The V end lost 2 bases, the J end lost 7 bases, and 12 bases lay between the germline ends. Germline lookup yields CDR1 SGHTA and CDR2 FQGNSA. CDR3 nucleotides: TGTGCCAGCAGCTTAAGGTACGGGATGAATGAGCAGTTCTTC. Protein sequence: CASSLRYGMNEQFF.

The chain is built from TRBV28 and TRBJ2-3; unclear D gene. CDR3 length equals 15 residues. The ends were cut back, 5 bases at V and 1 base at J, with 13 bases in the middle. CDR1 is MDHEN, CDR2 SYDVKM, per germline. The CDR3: CASSRTEEGTDTQYF. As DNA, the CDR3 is TGTGCCAGCAGTAGGACGGAAGAAGGCACAGATACGCAGTATTTT.

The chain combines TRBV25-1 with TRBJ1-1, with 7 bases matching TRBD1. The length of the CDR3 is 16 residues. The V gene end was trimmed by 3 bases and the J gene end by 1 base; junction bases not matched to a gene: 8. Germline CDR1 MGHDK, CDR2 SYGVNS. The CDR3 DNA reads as TGTGCCAGCAGTGACCCCCGACAGGGTAGGAACACTGAAGCTTTCTTT. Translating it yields CASSDPRQGRNTEAFF.